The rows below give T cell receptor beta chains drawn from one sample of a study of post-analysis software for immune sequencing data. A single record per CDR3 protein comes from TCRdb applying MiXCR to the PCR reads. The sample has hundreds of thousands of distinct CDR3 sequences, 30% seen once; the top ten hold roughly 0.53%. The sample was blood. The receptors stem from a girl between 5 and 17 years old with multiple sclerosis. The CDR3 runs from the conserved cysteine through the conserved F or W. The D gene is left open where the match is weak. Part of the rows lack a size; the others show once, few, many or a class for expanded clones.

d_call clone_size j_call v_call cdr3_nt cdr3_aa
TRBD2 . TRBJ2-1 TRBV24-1 TGTGCCACCAGTGACCCTAGAGGGACTAGCGGGACCTACAATGAGCAGTTCTTC CATSDPRGTSGTYNEQFF
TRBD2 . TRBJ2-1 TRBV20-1 TGCAGTGCTAGTTCGTGGCGGGGGGGCCCTGAGCAGTTCTTC CSASSWRGGPEQFF
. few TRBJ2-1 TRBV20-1 TGCAGGGCTCAACCTCCGGGACAATGGCACGCATTTTTGCCAAATGAGCAGTTCTTC CRAQPPGQWHAFLPNEQFF
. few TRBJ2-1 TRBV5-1 TGCGCCAGCAGCTTGGGGGGGGCGGTGAATGAGCAGTTCTTC CASSLGGAVNEQFF
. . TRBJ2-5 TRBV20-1 TGCAGTGCTGGTGACCCAGGCCCCACGGAGACCCAGTACTTC CSAGDPGPTETQYF
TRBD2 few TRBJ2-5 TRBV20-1 TGCAGTGCTCGAAACCCTGGAGGGGGACTAGATGAGACCCAGTACTTC CSARNPGGGLDETQYF
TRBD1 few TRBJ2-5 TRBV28 TGTGCCAGCAGTCTCGCCTGGACAGGGGGAGAGACCCAGTACTTC CASSLAWTGGETQYF
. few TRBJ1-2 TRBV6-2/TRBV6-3 TGTGCCAGCAGTTCGGACGGCGACTATGGCTACACCTTC CASSSDGDYGYTF
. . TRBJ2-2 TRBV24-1 TGTGCCACCAGTGACCCCCGGCCGGGACTCACCGGGGAGCTGTTTTTT CATSDPRPGLTGELFF
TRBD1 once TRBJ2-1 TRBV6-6 TGTGCCAGCAGTTACGGGACAGGGGCCCAAGAGACCCAGTTCTTC CASSYGTGAQETQFF
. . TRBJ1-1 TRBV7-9 TGTGCCAGCACCCGAAGCGGGGGAGACGGCCTTGAAGCTTTCTTT CASTRSGGDGLEAFF
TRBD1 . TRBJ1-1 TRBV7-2 TGTGCCAGCAGCTTACACCGGACAGGGGTTGAAGCTTTCTTT CASSLHRTGVEAFF
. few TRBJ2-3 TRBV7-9 TGTGCCAGCAGCGGATTTCTAGCGCCAGGCACAGATACGCAGTATTTT CASSGFLAPGTDTQYF
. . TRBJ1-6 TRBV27 TGTACCAGCAGTTTATCTGGACAGCTCCATTCACCCCTCCACTTT CTSSLSGQLHSPLHF
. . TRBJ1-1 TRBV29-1 TGCAGCGTTGAAGGTACGGGTCAAGCTTTCTTT CSVEGTGQAFF
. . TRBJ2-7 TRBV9 TGTGCCAGCAGCGTAGACCCGAGGGTGGGCGAGCAGTACTTC CASSVDPRVGEQYF
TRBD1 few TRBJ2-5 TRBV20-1 TGCAGTGCTAGCAGGACAGGAGAGACCCAGTACTTC CSASRTGETQYF
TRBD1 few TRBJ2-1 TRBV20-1 TGCAGTGCGCCCGACAGGGGGGAAGGAAATGAGCAGTTCTTC CSAPDRGEGNEQFF
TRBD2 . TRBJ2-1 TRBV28 TGTGCCAGCACTGGAGCTAGCGGTTACAATGAGCAGTTCTTC CASTGASGYNEQFF
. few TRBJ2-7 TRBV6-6 TGTGCCAGCAGTTACTTACCCAGGTTAGGGGGTGAGGAGCAGTACTTC CASSYLPRLGGEEQYF
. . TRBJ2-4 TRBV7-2 TGTGCCAGCAGCTTAGGACTGTTCATTCAGTACTTC CASSLGLFIQYF
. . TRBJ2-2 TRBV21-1 TGTGCCAGCAGCAATGGGGGGTGTGACACCGGGGAGCTGTTTTTT CASSNGGCDTGELFF
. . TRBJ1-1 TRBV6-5 TGTGCCAGCAGCCGTCAGACAAATCTAATGAACACTGAAGCTTTCTTT CASSRQTNLMNTEAFF
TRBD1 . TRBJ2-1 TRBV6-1 TGTGCCAGCAACCGGGACAGGGGTTCTACTTACAATGAGCAGTTCTTC CASNRDRGSTYNEQFF
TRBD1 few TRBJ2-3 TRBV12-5 TGTGCTAGTGGCGCGGACAGGGAAGGCACAGATACGCAGTATTTT CASGADREGTDTQYF
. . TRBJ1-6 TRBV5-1 TGCGCCAGCAGCTTGGGCGACAGACCAAATTCACCCCTCCACTTT CASSLGDRPNSPLHF
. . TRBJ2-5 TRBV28 TGTGCCAGCAGTTTAGCGACGGGGTACCAAGAGACCCAGTACTTC CASSLATGYQETQYF
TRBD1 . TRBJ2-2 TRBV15 TGTGCCACCAGCCCTGGACAGGGCCTTACGAACACCGGGGAGCTGTTTTTT CATSPGQGLTNTGELFF
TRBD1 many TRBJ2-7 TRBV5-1 TGTGCCAGCAGTCTCGGGACAGGCTACGAGCAGTACTTC CASSLGTGYEQYF
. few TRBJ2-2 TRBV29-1 TGCAGCGCCAGGGGCGGTTCGAACACCGGGGAGCTGTTTTTT CSARGGSNTGELFF
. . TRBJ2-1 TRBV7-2 TGTACCAGCAGCCTAGAACTAGGTGCGATTTACAATGAGCAGTTCTTC CTSSLELGAIYNEQFF
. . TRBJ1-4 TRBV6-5 TGTGCCAGCAGTTCGTCGCGGACTAATGAAAAACGGTTTTTT CASSSSRTNEKRFF
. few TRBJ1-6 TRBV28 TGTGCCGCCCGGACAGAATTTAGCTCCTATAATTCACCCCTCCACTTT CAARTEFSSYNSPLHF
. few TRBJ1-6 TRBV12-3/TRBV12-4 TGTGCCAGCAGGTTCGGACTGCTCTCCTATAATTCACCCCTCCACTTT CASRFGLLSYNSPLHF
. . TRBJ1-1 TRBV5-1 TGCGCCAGCAGCTTGGCGGGAAAACGGGACACTGAAGCTTTCTTT CASSLAGKRDTEAFF
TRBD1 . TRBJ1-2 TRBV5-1 TGCGCCAGCAGCGACACCGGGACAGGCGGCTATGGCTACACCTTC CASSDTGTGGYGYTF
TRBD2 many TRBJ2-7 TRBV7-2 TGTGCCAGCGGGAGGGCCCTTTTCGCCGAGCAGTACTTC CASGRALFAEQYF
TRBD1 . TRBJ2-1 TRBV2 TGTGCCAGCAGTACGGGACAGGGGGGTCTTGATGAGCAGTTCTTC CASSTGQGGLDEQFF
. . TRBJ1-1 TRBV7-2 TGTGCCAGCAGCTCATTCGGATCGAACACTGAAGCTTTCTTT CASSSFGSNTEAFF
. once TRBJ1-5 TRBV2 TGTGCCGGCAGTGATGGGACACCTGGTAATCAGCCCCAGCATTTT CAGSDGTPGNQPQHF
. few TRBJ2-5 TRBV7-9 TGTGCCAGCAGCCGTCCGTCGTTGGGGGAGACCCAGTACTTC CASSRPSLGETQYF